These 16 T cell receptor beta chains came from one sample sequenced in a study of blood T cell repertoires in COVID-19. Profiled with immunoSEQ multiplex PCR; TCRdb holds only in-frame clones, not every one. The top ten clones hold roughly 7.9% of a sample with around 150,000 clones, about 79% of them seen once. Input material: peripheral blood. Every receptor here comes from a woman between 45 and 60 years old in a cohort sampled during active or convalescent COVID-19.

The chain combines TRBV1 with TRBJ2-1; the table names TRBD2, a call not compared with the DNA. TRBV1 is an annotated pseudogene. CDR3 length: 13 residues. CDR3 DNA sequence: TGCACCAGCAGCCAAGAATTGCGGCATGAGCAGTTCTTC. This translates into CTSSQELRHEQFF.

V is TRBV5-1 and J is TRBJ2-1; 9 bases align to TRBD2. Germline V gene data show CDR1 as SGHRS and CDR2 as YFSETQ. The CDR3 is 16 amino acids. The ends lost 4 bases at V and 0 bases at J; junction bases unmatched: 5. The CDR3 DNA sequence: TGCGCCAGCAGCCCTAGCGGGGACAGCTCCTACAATGAGCAGTTCTTC. Amino acid sequence: CASSPSGDSSYNEQFF. Combining the CDR3 with reference TRBV5-1 and TRBJ2-1 gives the whole variable domain KAGVTQTPRYLIKTRGQQVTLSCSPISGHRSVSWYQQTPGQGLQFLFEYFSETQRNKGNFPGRFSGRQFSNSRSEMNVSTLELGDSALYLCASSPSGDSSYNEQFFGPGTRLTVL.

This clone has only one observation. This rearrangement joins TRBV5-1 to TRBJ1-4; D may be TRBD1 (5 bases). Between the trimmed V and J ends, which lost 6 bases and 0 bases, there was a span of 12 bases. The CDR3 is 15 amino acids. Germline CDR1 reads SGHRS; CDR2 reads YFSETQ. CDR3 DNA sequence: TGCGCCAGCACTATAGGGGCAGCAACTAATGAAAAACTGTTTTTT. This codes for CASTIGAATNEKLFF.

The chain uses TRBV14 and TRBJ1-1; 9 positions match TRBD1. The CDR3 consists of 15 residues. V shed 6 bases, J shed 3 bases, and the junction held 8 bases outside the gene matches. Germline V gene sequence: CDR1 SGHDN, CDR2 FVKESK. The CDR3 sequence: CASSQQGAHYTEAFF. The CDR3 DNA sequence: TGTGCCAGCAGTCAACAGGGGGCTCACTACACTGAAGCTTTCTTT.

The chain carries TRBV13 and TRBJ1-2; perhaps TRBD1 as D (6 bases). V lost 5 bases and J lost 2, with 9 bases in between. The CDR3 has 13 residues. In germline, CDR1 is PRHDT, CDR2 FYEKMQ (reference sequence). The CDR3 sequence: CASSAQGNYGYTF. The CDR3 DNA follows: TGTGCCAGCAGCGCACAGGGAAACTATGGCTACACCTTC.

J is TRBJ2-7 and V is TRBV27; 7 nucleotides agree with TRBD1. J was trimmed by 6 bases and V by 6 bases; bases with no gene match: 5. The CDR3 loop spans 12 amino acids. Germline assignment: CDR1 MNHEY and CDR2 SMNVEV (reference sequence). The CDR3 nucleotides read TGTGCCAGCAGAGACACAGGGGCCGAGCAGTACTTC. This encodes CASRDTGAEQYF.

This clone has just one count. The rearrangement links TRBV7-3 to TRBJ2-5, with D hard to call. Germline V lookup: CDR1 SGHTA, CDR2 FQGTGA. This CDR3 spans 13 amino acids. The V end lost 5 bases, the J end lost 5 bases, and 12 bases lay between the germline ends. DNA of the CDR3: TGTGCCAGCAGCCCGGTTGCGTCGGAGACCCAGTACTTC. Encoded protein: CASSPVASETQYF.

The V and J genes are TRBV30 and TRBJ1-3; no definite D call. Looked up from germline, CDR1 is GTSNPN and CDR2 is SVGIG (reference sequence). Between the trimmed V and J ends, which lost 0 bases and 4 bases, there was a span of 13 bases. This CDR3 has 15 residues. As DNA, the CDR3 is TGTGCCTGGAGTGTACCTATGGTTTCCGGAAACACCATATATTTT. Protein sequence: CAWSVPMVSGNTIYF.

This chain joins TRBV6-6 and TRBJ2-2, with D unclear. Between the trimmed V and J ends, which lost 7 bases and 6 bases, there was a span of 9 bases. There are 12 residues in the CDR3. CDR1 and CDR2 (germline): MNHNY, SVGAGI (reference sequence). The CDR3: CASNDSPGELFF. CDR3 DNA sequence: TGTGCCAGCAACGACTCTCCCGGGGAGCTGTTTTTT.

The chain recombines TRBV5-1 with TRBJ2-3, with 8 bases lining up with TRBD2. CDR3 length equals 14 residues. The germline gives CDR1 SGHRS, CDR2 YFSETQ. Trimming cost V 5 bases and J 2 bases; bases outside gene matches: 4. Here the CDR3 reads CASRTGGPTDTQYF. The CDR3 coding sequence is TGCGCCAGCAGGACGGGGGGGCCCACAGATACGCAGTATTTT.

V is TRBV3-1 (or the pseudogene TRBV3-2) and J is TRBJ1-1; D is perhaps TRBD1 (5 bases). Trimming stripped 4 bases from V and 0 bases from J, with 9 bases between. Germline V lookup: CDR1 LGHDT, CDR2 YNNKEL (reference sequence). The CDR3 has 14 amino acids. The CDR3 coding sequence is TGTGCCAGCAGCCGGACATTTATGAACACTGAAGCTTTCTTT. This translates into CASSRTFMNTEAFF.

The chain couples TRBV7-9 to TRBJ1-4; the match to TRBD1 covers 7 bases. The germline V gene encodes CDR1 SEHNR and CDR2 FQNEAQ (reference sequence). This CDR3 spans 14 amino acids. J lost 4 bases, V lost 10 bases, and 9 bases had no gene match. This chain's CDR3 is CATPDGTVNEKLFF. Here the CDR3 DNA reads TGTGCCACCCCCGACGGGACAGTTAATGAAAAACTGTTTTTT.

The chain has TRBV7-6 and TRBJ2-2; D unclear. Germline lookup yields CDR1 SGHVS and CDR2 FNYEAQ. The CDR3 is made up of 13 amino acids. The ends were cut back, 5 bases at V and 6 bases at J, with 10 bases in the middle. CDR3: CASSTFLSGELFF. DNA of the CDR3: TGTGCCAGCAGCACATTCCTGTCCGGGGAGCTGTTTTTT.

The chain links TRBV5-4 to TRBJ1-1; possibly TRBD1 for D (5 bases). V lost 0 bases, J lost 2 bases, and 14 bases lay in between. The CDR3 sequence is 16 residues long. Germline lookup yields CDR1 SGHNT and CDR2 YYREEE (reference sequence). The CDR3 reads CASSLGGLRGNTEAFF. The CDR3 DNA reads TGTGCCAGCAGCTTGGGGGGACTGCGAGGAAACACTGAAGCTTTCTTT.

The chain recombines TRBV2 with TRBJ2-2, with D maybe TRBD1 (5 bases). With 6 bases removed from V and 2 bases from J, the gap between germline ends came to 10 bases. Germline V CDR1 and CDR2: SNHLY, FYNNEI. The CDR3 loop spans 14 amino acids. Here the CDR3 DNA reads TGTGCCAGCAGAGGGGATAAAAACACCGGGGAGCTGTTTTTT. Its translation is CASRGDKNTGELFF.

This clone was counted a few times. The chain links TRBV19 to TRBJ1-2; the match to TRBD1 covers 9 bases. This CDR3 is built from 15 residues. The trim removed 7 bases at V and 5 bases at J, leaving 11 bases unmatched. CDR1 is LNHDA, CDR2 SQIVND, per germline (reference sequence). The CDR3 protein is CASTPDRGGVYGYTF. In DNA form, the CDR3 reads TGTGCCAGTACTCCGGACAGGGGTGGTGTTTATGGCTACACCTTC.